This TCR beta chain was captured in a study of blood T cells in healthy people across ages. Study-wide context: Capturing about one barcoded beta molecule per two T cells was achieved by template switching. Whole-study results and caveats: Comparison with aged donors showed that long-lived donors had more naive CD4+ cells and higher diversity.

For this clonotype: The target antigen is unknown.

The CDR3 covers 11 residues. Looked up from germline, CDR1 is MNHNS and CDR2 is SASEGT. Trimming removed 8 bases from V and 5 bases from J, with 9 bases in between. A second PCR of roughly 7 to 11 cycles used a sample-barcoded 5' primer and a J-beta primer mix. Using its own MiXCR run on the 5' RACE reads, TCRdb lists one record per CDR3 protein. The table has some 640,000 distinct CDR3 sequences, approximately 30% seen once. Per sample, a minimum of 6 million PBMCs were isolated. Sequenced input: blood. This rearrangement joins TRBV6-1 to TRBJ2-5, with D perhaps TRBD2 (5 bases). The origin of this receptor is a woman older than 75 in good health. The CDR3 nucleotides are TGTGCCAGCCAGGCGGGTGAGACCCAGTACTTC. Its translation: CASQAGETQYF.